This T cell receptor (beta chain) emerged from a study of T-cell reconstitution after alpha-beta-depleted transplantation in children. The CDR3 extends over 14 amino acids. Germline CDR1 DFQATT, CDR2 SNEGSKA (reference sequence). V was clipped by 5 bases and J by 0 bases, with 11 bases between them. The TCRbeta library was prepared with unique molecular identifiers. TCRdb re-derived calls from the PCR reads in MiXCR, one entry per CDR3 protein. The sample yields more than 100,000 distinct CDR3 sequences, roughly 24% seen once. Many counts were recorded for this clonotype. The antigen is not known. Study conclusions and caveats: Several hundred expanded graft clones reportedly supplied alpha-beta T cells about two months after transplant. T-cell counts and diversity at one year following transplant were attributed mainly to newly produced T cells. Elevated TCRbeta diversity at day 60 was traced, in some patients, to surviving recipient T cells and thymic progenitors.

Sequenced material: PBMCs, mostly from graft donor cells, taken 180 days after TCRalphabeta/CD19-depleted stem cell transplant. The chain links TRBV20-1 to TRBJ2-1; D uncertain. The clonotype was recovered from a male patient under 10 years old who had a stem cell transplant for chronic granulomatous disease, so the T cells may come from the graft donor. CDR3 protein: CSALLLSSYNEQFF. CDR3 DNA sequence: TGCAGTGCTCTCCTCTTGAGCTCCTACAATGAGCAGTTCTTC.